A single sample gave rise to the 31 T cell receptor beta chains below, sequenced in a study of beta chain features in type 1 diabetes. TCRB transcripts that were expressed got sequenced, as all of the isolated RNA had been reverse transcribed. Profiled with immunoSEQ multiplex PCR; TCRdb holds only in-frame clones, not every one. The profile covers about 150,000 clones, with under 9.5% appearing a single time and 0.5% to 0.65% taken by the ten largest. The sequencing sample was made of central memory CD4+ T cells from blood. The source of these receptors is a man in his late teens or twenties in good health.

This clone was detected many times. The chain joins TRBV7-2 to TRBJ1-2; D is possibly TRBD1 (6 bases). The V gene lost 4 bases and the J gene lost 6 bases, with 18 bases spanning the gap. Germline V lookup: CDR1 SGHTA, CDR2 FQGNSA. The CDR3 runs to 15 residues. As DNA, the CDR3 is TGTGCCAGCAGCTCTCCCCAGGGGAGCCGGGATGGCTACACCTTC. Its translation: CASSSPQGSRDGYTF. Full variable domain (remainder filled in from reference TRBV7-2 and TRBJ1-2): GAGVSQSPSNKVTEKGKDVELRCDPISGHTALYWYRQSLGQGLEFLIYFQGNSAPDKSGLPSDRFSAERTGGSVSTLTIQRTQQEDSAVYLCASSSPQGSRDGYTFGSGTRLTVV.

This clone turned up a few times. This chain connects TRBV7-2 to TRBJ2-5; possibly TRBD2 for D (6 bases). The CDR3 consists of 13 residues. Germline V gene sequence: CDR1 SGHTA, CDR2 FQGNSA. The V gene lost 4 bases and the J gene lost 5 bases, with 11 bases spanning the gap. CDR3 in amino acids: CASSSSVSETQYF. The CDR3 DNA reads TGTGCCAGCAGCTCTAGCGTTTCCGAGACCCAGTACTTC.

This clone was detected a few times. The gene calls are TRBV5-1 and TRBJ1-4; maybe TRBD1 (6 bases). Germline assignment: CDR1 SGHRS and CDR2 YFSETQ. Trimming left V 4 bases short and J 7 bases short, with 20 bases between. This CDR3 contains 16 residues. As DNA, the CDR3 is TGCGCCAGCAGCCCCGGGTCTGGGGGGGCTGGTGAAAAACTGTTTTTT. Translation: CASSPGSGGAGEKLFF.

The J gene is TRBJ2-7, the V gene TRBV4-3; unclear D gene. CDR1 is LGHNA and CDR2 is YSLEER in the germline V gene. The CDR3 runs to 15 residues. Trimming removed 1 base from V and 3 bases from J, with 13 bases in between. In DNA, the CDR3 is TGCGCCAGCAGCCAAGTTCCCGCTAGGTTCTACGAGCAGTACTTC. Translated, it gives CASSQVPARFYEQYF.

This chain joins TRBV20-1 and TRBJ2-1, with D maybe TRBD1 (5 bases). The V gene lost 5 bases and the J gene lost 9 bases, with 11 bases spanning the gap. Germline loops: CDR1 DFQATT, CDR2 SNEGSKA (reference sequence). The CDR3 loop spans 11 amino acids. In DNA form, the CDR3 reads TGCAGTGCTCTCCGGACACTTGAGCAGTTCTTC. This codes for CSALRTLEQFF.

This clone was counted a few times. This rearrangement joins TRBV7-9 to TRBJ2-2, with D perhaps TRBD1 (6 bases). V lost 4 bases and J 6 bases, leaving 9 bases between the germline ends. This CDR3 contains 13 residues. From germline, CDR1 is SEHNR and CDR2 FQNEAQ (reference sequence). CDR3 in DNA: TGTGCCAGCAGCTACGACAGGTCCGGGGAGCTGTTTTTT. This codes for CASSYDRSGELFF.

This clone was detected ten times or more. The chain carries TRBV5-4 and TRBJ1-5; 10 bases fit TRBD1. Germline V CDR1 and CDR2: SGHNT, YYREEE (reference sequence). The CDR3 spans 13 residues. V shed 3 bases, J shed 7 bases, and the junction held 1 base outside the gene matches. The DNA of the CDR3 is TGTGCCAGCAGCTCGGACAGGGGGCAGCCCCAGCATTTT. Its protein is CASSSDRGQPQHF.

This clone was counted a few times. A junction end diverges from the germline sequence, so it may reflect a read error. The chain has TRBV10-3 and TRBJ1-5, with 8 positions matching TRBD1. The germline CDR1 and CDR2 sequences are ENHRY and SYGVKD. This CDR3 comprises 16 residues. CDR3 sequence reads: CANPVPEDRGKQPQHF. The CDR3, as DNA: TGTGCCAACCCGGTGCCCGAAGACAGGGGCAAACAGCCCCAGCATTTT.

The chain uses TRBV28 and TRBJ2-3; 8 bases fit TRBD2. The CDR3 contains 16 residues. V lost 1 base and J lost 4; bases outside the gene matches: 7. Germline CDR1 reads MDHEN; CDR2 reads SYDVKM. DNA of the CDR3: TGTGCCAGCAGTTTATCCGGGGGGGGGTTCGCAGATACGCAGTATTTT. Translation gives CASSLSGGGFADTQYF.

V is TRBV2 and J is TRBJ2-1; tentatively, D is TRBD2 (6 bases). Germline V gives CDR1 SNHLY, CDR2 FYNNEI. With 6 bases removed from V and 7 bases from J, the gap between germline ends came to 19 bases. The length of the CDR3 is 15 residues. CDR3: CASRAGTGGRNEQFF. CDR3 nucleotide sequence: TGTGCCAGCAGAGCCGGGACCGGGGGAAGGAATGAGCAGTTCTTC.

This clone was counted ten times or more. This chain links TRBV4-2 with TRBJ2-4; D is uncertain. CDR1 LGHNA and CDR2 YNFKEQ come from the germline V gene. The CDR3 runs 14 residues. V lost 1 base, J lost 9 bases, and 13 bases lay in between. The DNA for the CDR3 is TGTGCCAGCAGCCAAGGGATAGAGCGAGGCATTCAGTACTTC. Amino acids: CASSQGIERGIQYF.

This clone occurred many times. The chain uses TRBV28 and TRBJ2-7, with TRBD2 matching over 7 bases. Germline CDR1 MDHEN, CDR2 SYDVKM. The V and J ends lost 8 bases and 0 bases, in that order; junction bases with no gene match: 7. CDR3 length: 14 residues. CDR3 loop: CASQSGALSYEQYF. DNA of the CDR3: TGTGCCAGCCAAAGCGGGGCCCTCTCCTACGAGCAGTACTTC.

J is TRBJ1-4 and V is TRBV11-2, with 10 nucleotides matching TRBD1. Germline V gene lookup returns CDR1 SGHAT and CDR2 FQNNGV. The CDR3 covers 16 residues. V lost 2 bases, J lost 8 bases, and 8 bases stayed unmatched. CDR3 bases: TGTGCCAGCAGCTTACGAGACAGGGGGCCTGGGGAAAAACTGTTTTTT. Protein product: CASSLRDRGPGEKLFF.

Comments on this clone: The junction differs from germline at one of its ends, possibly a read error. CDR3 coding DNA: TGCGCCAGCAGTTACCGGGACAGAAGCACAGATACGCAGTATTTT. Its protein is CASSYRDRSTDTQYF. This chain uses TRBV7-2 with TRBJ2-3; 7 bases are shared with TRBD1. CDR3 size: 15 residues. Germline V gene data show CDR1 as SGHTA and CDR2 as FQGNSA.

In the case of this clone: One base away lies a much larger clone, so this may be a sequencing read error. The rearrangement links TRBV5-1 to TRBJ2-3; maybe TRBD1 (5 bases). The CDR3 runs to 14 residues. Germline V lookup: CDR1 SGHRS, CDR2 YFSETQ. The CDR3 protein is CASSFGASTDTQYF. CDR3 sequence (DNA): TGTGCCAGCAGCTTTGGGGCTAGCACAGATACGCAGTATTTT.

This clone was seen only a few times. The chain combines TRBV5-1 with TRBJ1-2, with 10 bases lining up with TRBD1. V was pared by 4 bases and J by 3 bases, with 3 bases of the junction left unmatched. The CDR3 totals 14 residues. Per the germline V gene, CDR1 is SGHRS and CDR2 is YFSETQ. In nucleotides, the CDR3 is TGCGCCAGCAGCCCCGGGACAGGGGACTATGGCTACACCTTC. Encoded protein: CASSPGTGDYGYTF.

This clone came up a few times. The rearrangement uses TRBV7-9 and TRBJ1-4; D not certain. Trimming took off 3 bases at V and 4 bases at J, with 9 bases between the two ends. The CDR3 runs to 14 residues. Germline CDR1 SEHNR, CDR2 FQNEAQ (reference sequence). The CDR3: CASSFGNGNEKLFF. Written as DNA, the CDR3 is TGTGCCAGCAGCTTCGGTAATGGTAATGAAAAACTGTTTTTT.

J is TRBJ2-5 and V is TRBV28; 9 bases agree with TRBD1. V shed 3 bases, J shed 3 bases, and the junction held 2 bases outside the gene matches. The germline CDR1 and CDR2 sequences are MDHEN and SYDVKM. The CDR3 has 14 amino acids. Here the CDR3 DNA reads TGTGCCAGCAGTTTGAGGGACAGGGAAGAGACCCAGTACTTC. Its protein is CASSLRDREETQYF.

V is TRBV27 and J is TRBJ2-5; D gene uncertain. V was clipped by 4 bases and J by 5 bases, with 5 bases between them. The CDR3 sequence is 11 residues long. Germline assignment: CDR1 MNHEY and CDR2 SMNVEV (reference sequence). The CDR3 DNA reads TGTGCCAGCAGTTATCTGGAGACCCAGTACTTC. Translated, it gives CASSYLETQYF.

The CDR3 DNA reads as TGTGCCAGCAGTCCTAGCAATACGGACTATGGCTACACCTTC. It yields the protein CASSPSNTDYGYTF. The chain combines TRBV28 with TRBJ1-2; D ambiguous. CDR3 size: 14 residues. Germline V gene sequence: CDR1 MDHEN, CDR2 SYDVKM. The V end lost 5 bases, the J end lost 3 bases, and 13 bases lay between the germline ends.

This clone was found once. The genes are TRBV4-2 and TRBJ1-1; D possibly corresponds to TRBD1 (5 bases). This CDR3 has 15 residues. Germline lookup yields CDR1 LGHNA and CDR2 YNFKEQ. Trimming removed 2 bases from V and 3 bases from J, with 13 bases in between. The CDR3 nucleotides are TGTGCCAGCAGCCAACCAGGGAGGAAGGACACTGAAGCTTTCTTT. It yields the protein CASSQPGRKDTEAFF.

This clone was seen a handful of times. This chain connects TRBV2 to TRBJ1-2; D gene ambiguous. CDR1 SNHLY and CDR2 FYNNEI come from the germline V gene. The V end was cut by 7 bases, the J end by 5 bases, with 11 bases between. This CDR3 contains 12 residues. The CDR3 is CASTRREYGYTF. The CDR3 DNA is TGTGCCAGCACCCGGCGGGAGTATGGCTACACCTTC.

The V and J genes are TRBV5-4 and TRBJ2-3; 10 positions match TRBD2. The junction had 4 bases not matched to a gene; V was cut back by 4 bases and J by 2 bases. CDR1 SGHNT and CDR2 YYREEE come from the germline V gene (reference sequence). The CDR3 is made up of 15 amino acids. The CDR3 DNA follows: TGTGCCAGCAGCCCCGGACTAGCGGCCACAGATACGCAGTATTTT. This codes for CASSPGLAATDTQYF. Full variable domain (missing parts from reference TRBV5-4 and TRBJ2-3): ETGVTQSPTHLIKTRGQQVTLRCSSQSGHNTVSWYQQALGQGPQFIFQYYREEENGRGNFPPRFSGLQFPNYSSELNVNALELDDSALYLCASSPGLAATDTQYFGPGTRLTVL.

This clone was picked up a small number of times. The CDR3 DNA reads as TGTGCCAGCAGCGTATCCCCGGGAGGCACTGAAGCTTTCTTT. Its protein product is CASSVSPGGTEAFF. This sequence joins TRBV9 and TRBJ1-1; D is undetermined. The CDR3 is 14 residues long. V was shortened by 1 base and J by 4 bases, with 11 bases between the two germline ends. Germline loops: CDR1 SGDLS, CDR2 YYNGEE.

This clone was found many times. The J gene is TRBJ1-1, the V gene TRBV19; no reliable D call. From germline, CDR1 is LNHDA and CDR2 SQIVND (reference sequence). Deletions cut 5 bases from V and 1 base from J, with 20 bases between. This CDR3 contains 17 residues. CDR3 sequence: CASSLTTRVESNTEAFF. The CDR3 region has the DNA TGTGCCAGTAGTCTGACGACACGAGTTGAATCGAACACTGAAGCTTTCTTT.

Only a few counts were recorded for this clone. V and J are TRBV29-1 and TRBJ2-5; D is unresolved. Deletions cut 2 bases from V and 7 bases from J, with 14 bases between. The CDR3 has 13 amino acids. Germline V lookup: CDR1 SQVTM, CDR2 ANQGSEA. The CDR3 sequence: CSVESPGLGTQYF. Written as DNA, the CDR3 is TGCAGCGTTGAAAGCCCCGGGTTGGGGACCCAGTACTTC.

The table lists this clone with a few counts. V usage is TRBV7-2 and J usage is TRBJ2-7; weak D call: TRBD2 (8 bases). CDR1 is SGHTA, CDR2 FQGNSA, per germline. The CDR3 consists of 16 residues. Trimming took 5 bases from V and 4 from J, leaving 21 bases between them. The CDR3 DNA is TGTGCCAGCAGCGGGACAGCGGGAGTAAGTTGGTACGAGCAGTACTTC. Translating gives CASSGTAGVSWYEQYF.

This clone was counted many times. The J gene is TRBJ1-1, the V gene TRBV29-1; D remains ambiguous. The germline V gene encodes CDR1 SQVTM and CDR2 ANQGSEA. V shed 4 bases and J shed 7 bases, with 16 bases lying between them. The CDR3 consists of 13 residues. For the CDR3, the DNA is TGCAGCGTTGTCCTATCGGCGGGAGGTGAAGCTTTCTTT. Translating it yields CSVVLSAGGEAFF.

This clone was seen a few times. The chain carries TRBV5-1 and TRBJ2-7; TRBD1 agrees at 9 bases. V lost 4 bases and J lost 3; bases outside the gene matches: 14. CDR1 and CDR2 (germline): SGHRS, YFSETQ. The CDR3 covers 17 residues. The CDR3 nucleotides read TGCGCCAGCAGCGGTGTTCCCGGGACAGGGTCCCTCTACGAGCAGTACTTC. Translating it yields CASSGVPGTGSLYEQYF.

This clone was seen many times. V gene TRBV6-5 combines with J gene TRBJ2-5; 7 bases line up with TRBD2. The length of the CDR3 is 15 residues. With 5 bases clipped from V and 5 bases from J, the junction kept 11 bases outside the gene matches. CDR1 is MNHEY and CDR2 is SVGAGI in the germline V gene. The CDR3 DNA sequence: TGTGCCAGCAGTGTACGTCCCGGGGGAGGGGAGACCCAGTACTTC. Amino acids: CASSVRPGGGETQYF.

This clone was detected a few times. The chain uses TRBV4-3 and TRBJ2-5; 13 nucleotides line up with TRBD2. The V and J ends lost 3 bases and 5 bases, in that order; junction bases with no gene match: 3. The CDR3 has 15 amino acids. CDR1 and CDR2 (germline): LGHNA, YSLEER. CDR3 nucleotide sequence: TGCGCCAGCAGCCACGGACTAGCGGGGGAGGAGACCCAGTACTTC. Translated, it gives CASSHGLAGEETQYF.